This is a list of T cell receptor beta chains from one sample in a study of a mutant IDH1 vaccine in newly diagnosed glioma. No cognate antigen is known for these TCRs. The assay was immunoSEQ multiplex PCR, and TCRdb's table has in-frame clones only and misses some. The sample holds 60,000 to 85,000 clones, more than 70% seen once. The sequences come from PBMCs, collected from a glioma patient whose treatment included an IDH1 peptide vaccine. The receptors come from a woman aged 45 to 65 with glioma. Each CDR3 is given with its conserved first and last residue. D genes are given only for firm matches. Size is stated for part of the rows, as once, few or many counts, or as a class when the clone is expanded.

d_call clone_size j_call v_call cdr3_nt cdr3_aa
- - TRBJ2-5 TRBV21-1 TGTGCCAGCAGATGGAGGACGCAAGAGACCCAGTACTTC CASRWRTQETQYF
TRBD1 - TRBJ2-5 TRBV27 TGTGCCAGCAGTTTCGGGCAGGGGGCCTATATCCAGTACTTC CASSFGQGAYIQYF
- - TRBJ1-1 TRBV19 TGTGCCAGTACCCCGAGTCAGAGGAACACTGAAGCTTTCTTT CASTPSQRNTEAFF
TRBD2 once TRBJ2-3 TRBV2 TGTGCCAGCAGTTCTGGACTAGCGGGAACAGATACGCAGTATTTT CASSSGLAGTDTQYF
TRBD2 - TRBJ2-1 TRBV7-9 TGTGCCAGCAGCTATACCCCGGGACTAGGGGTCAATGAGCAGTTCTTC CASSYTPGLGVNEQFF
TRBD1 once TRBJ1-2 TRBV5-1 TGCGCCAGCAGCTTTACAGGGGATAACTATGGCTACACCTTC CASSFTGDNYGYTF
TRBD2 once TRBJ2-1 TRBV9 TGTGCCAGCAGCGTAGGACAGTTCGGGAGGGCCTTCCATGAGCAGTTCTTC CASSVGQFGRAFHEQFF
- - TRBJ2-7 TRBV5-1 TGCGCCAGCAGCCCAGGGCCTCGGGGGGAGCAGTACTTC CASSPGPRGEQYF
- - TRBJ2-3 TRBV14 TGTGCCAGCAGCCTCCTCGGGCTTAAGGCAGATACGCAGTATTTT CASSLLGLKADTQYF
- once TRBJ2-7 TRBV7-9 TGTGCCAGCAGCTCCTACTACGAGCAGTACTTC CASSSYYEQYF
TRBD1 - TRBJ2-5 TRBV28 TGTGCCAGCAGTTTTAACAGGGGGCGACGGGAGACCCAGTACTTC CASSFNRGRRETQYF
- - TRBJ1-1 TRBV19 TGTGCCAGTAGTTTTACAGGACAAGGCACTGAAGCTTTCTTT CASSFTGQGTEAFF
- few TRBJ1-1 TRBV10-1 TGCGCCAGCAGTGTGGACGGCTGGACTGAAGCTTTCTTT CASSVDGWTEAFF
- - TRBJ1-1 TRBV28 TGTGCCAGCAGTCCGCCAAGCAACCCGAACACTGAAGCTTTCTTT CASSPPSNPNTEAFF
- - TRBJ2-5 TRBV20-1 TGCAGTGCTCCCGCGTGGGAGACCCAGTACTTC CSAPAWETQYF
- few TRBJ1-2 TRBV2 TGTGCCAGCAGTGTGAGGGGCAACTATGGCTACACCTTC CASSVRGNYGYTF
- - TRBJ1-4 TRBV4-1 TGCGCCAGCAGCCAAGTGTCCGAAGTTGAAAAACTGTTTTTT CASSQVSEVEKLFF
- - TRBJ2-7 TRBV6-1 TGTGCCAGCAGTGAGTCCTGGACAGCCGCCTACGAGCAGTACTTC CASSESWTAAYEQYF
- - TRBJ2-1 TRBV25-1 TGTGCCACCCCAGGGTTCAATGAGCAGTTCTTC CATPGFNEQFF